This T cell receptor beta chain was sequenced for a study of shared clonotypes between healthy human individuals. Study-level points and caveats: Depth was large, yet rarefaction showed that sorted-subset sequencing was incomplete. Read depth was anticipated to influence clonotype sharing among donors.

Of note for this clone: Its matching antigen is unknown.

Profiling relied on immunoSEQ multiplex PCR, and the TCRdb table lists in-frame clones only, not all of them. The sample lists under 650,000 clones; approximately 95% were seen once. The source is a woman aged 25 to 39 in good health. Sequencing was done on a sample of naive CD4+ T cells sorted from blood. Noted subset: CD45RA+ positively selected.

The CDR3 protein is CSARQATEAFF. DNA for the CDR3: TGCAGTGCTAGACAGGCAACTGAAGCTTTCTTT. The chain joins TRBV20-1 to TRBJ1-1; D gene uncertain. Germline CDR1 and CDR2: DFQATT and SNEGSKA (reference sequence). Trimming left V 2 bases short and J 5 bases short, with 6 bases between. The CDR3 runs to 11 residues.